Sequencing of this TCR beta chain was carried out in a study of human CD8 memory T cell subsets. The CDR3 totals 14 residues. Per the germline V gene, CDR1 is SGHRS and CDR2 is YFSETQ. Preparation of the TCR beta libraries relied on UMI-labeled 5' RACE. TCRdb reprocessed the 5' RACE reads and reports one entry per CDR3 protein, with no DNA. Its table lists 9,000 to 13,000 distinct CDR3 sequences. The chain couples TRBV5-1 to TRBJ1-1; absent DNA, TCRdb's TRBD1 call cannot be checked. The material sequenced was CD8+ T cells from PBMCs. The sequence came from a human donor in good health. The CDR3 here is CASSHRGPGTEAFF.